This TCR beta chain appears in the sequencing data of a study of shared clonotypes between healthy human individuals. About the research overall: Each donor's CD4 naive and CD4 memory cells filled three plates apiece, CD8 naive two, and CD8 memory one.

Broader study findings: Estimated richness values were generally larger in naive subsets than in memory subsets. Sharing across four donors was highest in naive CD4 (roughly 5%) and lowest in memory CD8 (roughly 0.4%).

CDR3 size: 14 residues. The germline V and J ends were trimmed by 6 bases and 7 bases, with 16 bases remaining between them. The germline V gene encodes CDR1 MDHEN and CDR2 SYDVKM. As originally analysed: There were no quality scores in the junction-only immunoSEQ sequences, so filtering differed. Some clones are missing from TCRdb's copy, which holds only in-frame ones; the method was immunoSEQ multiplex PCR. D and trimming come from the DNA, and the V and J calls and clone size come from that table. Found here are under 2.5 million clones, 85% to 95% of them singletons; the top ten hold around 0.4%. For this clone: Antigen specificity is unknown.

The sequence derives from a man aged 18 to 29 in good health. Some clones in this sample may be carry-over from other donors' samples. The chain carries TRBV28 and TRBJ1-3, with D maybe TRBD1 (5 bases). The sequenced material came from naive CD4+ T cells from PBMCs. Subset here: CD45RA+ positively selected. The CDR3 sequence: CASSSRDVLNTIYF. CDR3 DNA sequence: TGTGCCAGCAGCTCCCGGGACGTCCTTAACACCATATATTTT.